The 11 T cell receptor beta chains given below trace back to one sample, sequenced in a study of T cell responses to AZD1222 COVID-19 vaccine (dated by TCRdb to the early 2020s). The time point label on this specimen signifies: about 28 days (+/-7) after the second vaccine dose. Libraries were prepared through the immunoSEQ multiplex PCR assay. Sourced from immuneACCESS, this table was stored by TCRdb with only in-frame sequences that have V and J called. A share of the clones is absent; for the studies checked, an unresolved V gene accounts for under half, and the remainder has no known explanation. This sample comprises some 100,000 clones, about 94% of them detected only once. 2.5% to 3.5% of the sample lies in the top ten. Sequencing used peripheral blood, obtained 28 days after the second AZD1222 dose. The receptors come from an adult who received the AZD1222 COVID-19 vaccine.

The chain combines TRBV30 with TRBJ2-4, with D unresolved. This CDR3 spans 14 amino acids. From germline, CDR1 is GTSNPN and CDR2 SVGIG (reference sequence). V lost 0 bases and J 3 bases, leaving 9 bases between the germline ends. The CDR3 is CAWSVPGSKNIQYF. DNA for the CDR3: TGTGCCTGGAGTGTTCCGGGCAGCAAAAACATTCAGTACTTC.

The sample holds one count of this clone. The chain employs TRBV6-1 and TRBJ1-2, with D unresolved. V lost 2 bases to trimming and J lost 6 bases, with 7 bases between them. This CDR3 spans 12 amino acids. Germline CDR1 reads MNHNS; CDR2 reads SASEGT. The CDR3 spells CASSEFPHGYTF. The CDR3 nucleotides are TGTGCCAGCAGTGAATTCCCCCATGGCTACACCTTC.

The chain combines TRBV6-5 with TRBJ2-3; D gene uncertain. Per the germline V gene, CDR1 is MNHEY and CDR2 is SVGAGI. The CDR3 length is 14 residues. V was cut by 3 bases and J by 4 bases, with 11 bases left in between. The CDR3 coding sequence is TGTGCCAGCAGTTATTACCAAGGACCAGATACGCAGTATTTT. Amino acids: CASSYYQGPDTQYF.

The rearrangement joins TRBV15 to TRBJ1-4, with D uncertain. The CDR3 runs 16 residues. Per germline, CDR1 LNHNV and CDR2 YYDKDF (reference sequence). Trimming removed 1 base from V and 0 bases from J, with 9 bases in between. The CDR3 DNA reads TGTGCCACCAGCAGAGTCAGGACCGCAACTAATGAAAAACTGTTTTTT. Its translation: CATSRVRTATNEKLFF.

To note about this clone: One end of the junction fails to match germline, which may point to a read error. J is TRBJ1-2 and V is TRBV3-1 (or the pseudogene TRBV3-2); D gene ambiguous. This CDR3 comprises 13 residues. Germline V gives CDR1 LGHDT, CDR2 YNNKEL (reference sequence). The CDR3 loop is CASSQLGYYGYTF. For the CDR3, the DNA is TGTGCCAGCAGCCAACTAGGGTACTACGGCTACACCTTC.

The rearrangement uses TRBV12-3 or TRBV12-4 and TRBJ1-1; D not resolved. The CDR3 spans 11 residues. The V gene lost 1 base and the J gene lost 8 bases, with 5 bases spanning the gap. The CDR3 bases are TGTGCCAGCAGTTTAGGGTCGGAAGCTTTCTTT. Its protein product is CASSLGSEAFF.

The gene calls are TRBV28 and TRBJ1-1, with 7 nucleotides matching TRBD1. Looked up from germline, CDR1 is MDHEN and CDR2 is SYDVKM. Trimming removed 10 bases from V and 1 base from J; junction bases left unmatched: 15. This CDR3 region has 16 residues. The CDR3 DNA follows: TGTGCCATAGGGGGCTCCTACCCCCGCCCGAACACTGAAGCTTTCTTT. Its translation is CAIGGSYPRPNTEAFF.

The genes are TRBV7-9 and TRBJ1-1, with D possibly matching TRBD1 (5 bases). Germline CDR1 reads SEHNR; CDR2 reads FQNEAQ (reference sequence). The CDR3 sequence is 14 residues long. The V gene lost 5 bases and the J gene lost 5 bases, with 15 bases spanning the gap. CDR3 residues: CASSPPLRETEAFF. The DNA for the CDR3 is TGTGCCAGCAGCCCCCCCCTCAGGGAAACTGAAGCTTTCTTT.

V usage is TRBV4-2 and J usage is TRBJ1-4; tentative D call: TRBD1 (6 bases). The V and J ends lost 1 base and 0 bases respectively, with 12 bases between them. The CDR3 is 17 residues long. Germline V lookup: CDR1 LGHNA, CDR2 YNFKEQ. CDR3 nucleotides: TGTGCCAGCAGCCAAGGGAACAGGGAAGCAACTAATGAAAAACTGTTTTTT. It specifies CASSQGNREATNEKLFF.

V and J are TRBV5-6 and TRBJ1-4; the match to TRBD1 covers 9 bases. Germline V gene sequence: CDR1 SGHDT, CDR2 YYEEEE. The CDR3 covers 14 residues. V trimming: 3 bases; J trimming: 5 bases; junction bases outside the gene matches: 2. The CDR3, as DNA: TGTGCCAGCAGCTGGGACAGGGTAAATGAAAAACTGTTTTTT. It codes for CASSWDRVNEKLFF.

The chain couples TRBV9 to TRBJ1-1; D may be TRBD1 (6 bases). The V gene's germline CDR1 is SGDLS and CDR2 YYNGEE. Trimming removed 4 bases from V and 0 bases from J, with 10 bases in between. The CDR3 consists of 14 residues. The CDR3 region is CASSPGQLNTEAFF. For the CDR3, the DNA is TGTGCCAGCAGCCCTGGACAGTTGAACACTGAAGCTTTCTTT.